This TCR beta chain originates from a study of regulatory T cells in long-lasting Graves disease. CDR3 regions were amplified by Arm-PCR using iRepertoire HTBI primers to build TCR beta libraries. Via MiXCR, TCRdb re-called the multiplex PCR reads, giving one row per CDR3 protein. This table holds under 450,000 distinct CDR3 sequences, around 15% found once. The J segment lost 8 bases and the V segment lost 3 bases, leaving 13 bases of the junction unmatched. The CDR3 is made up of 16 amino acids. Sample time point: newly diagnosed GD, antithyroid drugs for less than 3 months. There was RNA extracted from PBMCs, and the TCR library was made from it. This clonotype came up many times. These sequences were also reported in another study, on T cells in Graves' hyperthyroidism and ophthalmopathy.

V and J are TRBV12-3 or TRBV12-4 and TRBJ1-2, with TRBD1 identical over 9 bases. The receptor was isolated from a young woman with Graves disease. Sequences were derived from peripheral blood mononuclear cells (PBMCs), sampled at new diagnosis, from a patient treated with antithyroid drugs. The CDR3 region has the DNA TGTGCCAGCAGTTTTGAGGGGCCAGGACAGGGGACCGGCTACACCTTC. Its protein product is CASSFEGPGQGTGYTF.